This T cell receptor (beta chain) was captured in a study of persistence of HIV-infected CD4 T cells. V lost 0 bases to trimming and J lost 3 bases, with 10 bases between them. Germline loops: CDR1 SGDLS, CDR2 YYNGEE. The CDR3 spans 14 residues. In this sample, this clone turned up once. Antigen specificity is unknown. An overlapping HIV-1 Gag peptide pool stimulated these cells at roughly 1 ug/peptide/mL. CD4+ T cells upregulating both CD40 ligand and CD69 were sorted as responding cells. This was the immunoSEQ version 4 assay in survey mode. Sequenced by immunoSEQ multiplex PCR; TCRdb stores in-frame clones only, minus some. The sample lists more than 30,000 clones; less than 75% were seen once.

The sequenced sample was CD4+ T cells sorted from PBMCs after 18-hour stimulation, obtained from a patient who received antiretroviral therapy. The receptor was derived from an adult man with HIV who was CMV-seropositive. The rearrangement joins TRBV9 to TRBJ2-7; unclear D gene. The CDR3 loop is CASSVDFGSYEQYF. DNA for the CDR3: TGTGCCAGCAGCGTAGATTTCGGAAGCTACGAGCAGTACTTC.